This record looks at one T cell receptor beta chain sequence and its context. Its antigen is as yet unknown. The record originates from a study of cytomegalovirus exposure and HLA in healthy donors. The V gene's germline CDR1 is SGDLS and CDR2 YYNGEE. This CDR3 has 15 residues. Trimming shortened V by 4 bases and J by 8 bases, and 19 bases separated the two germline ends. Study-level points and caveats: 87-base-pair reads could not separate some V segments, including TRBV6-2 and TRBV6-3.

60 Vbeta and 13 Jbeta primers were used in PCR. Sequencing was performed with immunoSEQ multiplex PCR; in TCRdb, only in-frame clones are kept and a portion is missing. The top ten hold approximately 4% of the sample, which has some 120,000 clones, 79% seen once. Input material: PBMCs. V gene TRBV9 combines with J gene TRBJ2-4; D is possibly TRBD2 (6 bases). This sequence originates from a man aged 25 to 45 in good health and CMV-seropositive. The CDR3 loop reads CASSSLAGIEDIQYF. The CDR3 DNA follows: TGTGCCAGCAGCTCCCTGGCGGGGATCGAGGACATTCAGTACTTC.